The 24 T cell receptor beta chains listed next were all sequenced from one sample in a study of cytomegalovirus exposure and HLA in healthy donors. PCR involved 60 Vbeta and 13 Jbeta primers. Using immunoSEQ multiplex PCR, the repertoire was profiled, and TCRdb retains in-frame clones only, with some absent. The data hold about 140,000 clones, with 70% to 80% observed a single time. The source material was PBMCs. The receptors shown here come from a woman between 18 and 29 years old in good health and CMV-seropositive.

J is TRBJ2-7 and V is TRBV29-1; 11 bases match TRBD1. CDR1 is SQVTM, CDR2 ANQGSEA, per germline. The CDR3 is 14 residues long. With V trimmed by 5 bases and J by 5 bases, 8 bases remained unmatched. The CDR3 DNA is TGCAGCGTTCTCGGAGGACAGGGGGCCCACGAGCAGTACTTC. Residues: CSVLGGQGAHEQYF.

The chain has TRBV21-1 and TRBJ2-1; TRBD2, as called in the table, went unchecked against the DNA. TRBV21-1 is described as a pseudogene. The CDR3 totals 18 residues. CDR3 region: CASSTTDPLSLTYNEQFF. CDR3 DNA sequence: TGTGCCAGCAGCACGACTGATCCGCTATCCCTTACCTACAATGAGCAGTTCTTC.

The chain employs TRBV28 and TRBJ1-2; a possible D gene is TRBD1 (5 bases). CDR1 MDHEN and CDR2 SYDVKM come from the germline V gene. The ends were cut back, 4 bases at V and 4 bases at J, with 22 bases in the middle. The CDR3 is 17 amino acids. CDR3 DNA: TGTGCCAGCAGTTACCTCTCCCCGGGGGGATTAGGCTATGGCTACACCTTC. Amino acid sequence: CASSYLSPGGLGYGYTF.

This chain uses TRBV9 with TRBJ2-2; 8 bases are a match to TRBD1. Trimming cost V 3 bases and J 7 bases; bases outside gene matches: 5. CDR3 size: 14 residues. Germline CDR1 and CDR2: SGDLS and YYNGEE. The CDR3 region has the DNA TGTGCCAGCAGCGGAAGCAGGGGGCACGGGGAGCTGTTTTTT. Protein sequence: CASSGSRGHGELFF.

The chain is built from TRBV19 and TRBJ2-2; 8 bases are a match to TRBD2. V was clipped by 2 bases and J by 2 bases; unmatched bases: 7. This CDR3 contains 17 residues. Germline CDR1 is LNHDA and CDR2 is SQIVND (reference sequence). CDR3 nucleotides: TGTGCCAGTAGTATAACCAGCGGGGGCCTAAACACCGGGGAGCTGTTTTTT. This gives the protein CASSITSGGLNTGELFF.

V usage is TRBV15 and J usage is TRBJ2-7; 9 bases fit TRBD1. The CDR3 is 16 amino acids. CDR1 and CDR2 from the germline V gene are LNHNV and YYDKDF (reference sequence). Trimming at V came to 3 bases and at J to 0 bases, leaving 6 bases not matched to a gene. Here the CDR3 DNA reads TGTGCCACCAGCAGGGCGGACAGGGGCCGCTCCTACGAGCAGTACTTC. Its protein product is CATSRADRGRSYEQYF.

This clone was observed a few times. CDR3 nucleotides: TGTGCCAGCAGGGACCGGGACAGGGGCTCGAAGGGGTATGGCTACACCTTC. It yields the protein CASRDRDRGSKGYGYTF. The chain employs TRBV2 and TRBJ1-2, with TRBD1 identical over 10 bases. This CDR3 is 17 amino acids long. Losses at the gene ends were 6 bases for V and 5 bases for J; bases not matched to a gene: 15. Germline values: CDR1 SNHLY, CDR2 FYNNEI.

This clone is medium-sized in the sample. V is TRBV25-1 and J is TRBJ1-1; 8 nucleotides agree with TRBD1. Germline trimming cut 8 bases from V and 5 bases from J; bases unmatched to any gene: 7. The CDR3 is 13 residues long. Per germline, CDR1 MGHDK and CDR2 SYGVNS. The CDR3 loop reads CASVGQGWTEAFF. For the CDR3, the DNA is TGTGCCAGCGTAGGACAGGGCTGGACTGAAGCTTTCTTT.

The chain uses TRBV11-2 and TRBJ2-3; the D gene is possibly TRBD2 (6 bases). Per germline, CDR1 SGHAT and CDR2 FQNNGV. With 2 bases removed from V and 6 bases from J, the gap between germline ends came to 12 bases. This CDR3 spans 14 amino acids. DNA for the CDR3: TGTGCCAGCAGCTTACAGCGGGTAGCGGATACGCAGTATTTT. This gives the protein CASSLQRVADTQYF.

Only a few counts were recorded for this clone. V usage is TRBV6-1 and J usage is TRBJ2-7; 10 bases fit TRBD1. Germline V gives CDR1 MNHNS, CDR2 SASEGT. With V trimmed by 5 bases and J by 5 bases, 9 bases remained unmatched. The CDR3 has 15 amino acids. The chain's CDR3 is CASSSMTGTGDEQYF. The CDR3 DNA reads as TGTGCCAGCAGTTCAATGACGGGGACAGGGGACGAGCAGTACTTC.

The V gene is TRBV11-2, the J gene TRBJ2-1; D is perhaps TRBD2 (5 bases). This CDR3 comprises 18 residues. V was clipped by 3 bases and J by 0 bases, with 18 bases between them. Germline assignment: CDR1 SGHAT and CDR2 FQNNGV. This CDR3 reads CASSFPRKRKSSYNEQFF. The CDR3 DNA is TGTGCCAGCAGCTTTCCGAGAAAGCGGAAAAGCTCCTACAATGAGCAGTTCTTC.

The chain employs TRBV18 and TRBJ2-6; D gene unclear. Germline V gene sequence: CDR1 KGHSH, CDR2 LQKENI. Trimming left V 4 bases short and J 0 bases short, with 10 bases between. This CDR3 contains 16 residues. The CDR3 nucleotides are TGTGCCAGCTCACGGGCAGTAAGCTCTGGGGCCAACGTCCTGACTTTC. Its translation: CASSRAVSSGANVLTF.

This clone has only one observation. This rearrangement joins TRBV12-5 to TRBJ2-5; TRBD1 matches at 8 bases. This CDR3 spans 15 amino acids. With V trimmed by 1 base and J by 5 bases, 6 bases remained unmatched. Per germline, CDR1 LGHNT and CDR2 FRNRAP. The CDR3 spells CASGLGGQVDETQYF. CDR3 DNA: TGTGCTAGTGGTTTGGGGGGACAGGTCGATGAGACCCAGTACTTC.

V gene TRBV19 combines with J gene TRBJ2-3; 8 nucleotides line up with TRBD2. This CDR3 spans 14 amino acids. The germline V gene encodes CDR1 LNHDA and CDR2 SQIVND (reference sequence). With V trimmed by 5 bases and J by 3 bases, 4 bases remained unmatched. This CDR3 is CASSLGGATDTQYF. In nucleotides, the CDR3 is TGTGCCAGTAGTCTCGGGGGGGCGACAGATACGCAGTATTTT.

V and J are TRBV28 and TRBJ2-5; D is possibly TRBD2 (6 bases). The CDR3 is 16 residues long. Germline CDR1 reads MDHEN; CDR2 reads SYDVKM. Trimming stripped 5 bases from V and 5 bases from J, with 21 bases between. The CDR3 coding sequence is TGTGCCAGCAGTCTCTCCTTCGGGGGTCGGAGCGAGACCCAGTACTTC. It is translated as CASSLSFGGRSETQYF.

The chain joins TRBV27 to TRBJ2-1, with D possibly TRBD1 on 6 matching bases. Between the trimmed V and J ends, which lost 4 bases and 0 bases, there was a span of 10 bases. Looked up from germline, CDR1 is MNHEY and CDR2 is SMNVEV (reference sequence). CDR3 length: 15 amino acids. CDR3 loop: CASSSGQSSYNEQFF. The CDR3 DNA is TGTGCCAGCAGTTCGGGACAAAGCTCCTACAATGAGCAGTTCTTC.

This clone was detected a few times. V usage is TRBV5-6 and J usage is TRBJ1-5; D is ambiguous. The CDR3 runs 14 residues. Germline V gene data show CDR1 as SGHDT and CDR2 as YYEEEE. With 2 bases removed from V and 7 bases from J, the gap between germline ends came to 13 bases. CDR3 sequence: CASSFSGSGQPQHF. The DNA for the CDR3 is TGTGCCAGCAGCTTCAGCGGATCGGGCCAGCCCCAGCATTTT.

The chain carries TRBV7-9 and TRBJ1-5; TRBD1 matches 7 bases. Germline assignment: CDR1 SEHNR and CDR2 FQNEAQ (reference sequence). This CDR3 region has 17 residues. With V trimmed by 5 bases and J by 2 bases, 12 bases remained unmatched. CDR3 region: CASSAVEGAEGNQPQHF. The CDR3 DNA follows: TGTGCCAGCAGCGCAGTCGAGGGGGCTGAGGGCAATCAGCCCCAGCATTTT.

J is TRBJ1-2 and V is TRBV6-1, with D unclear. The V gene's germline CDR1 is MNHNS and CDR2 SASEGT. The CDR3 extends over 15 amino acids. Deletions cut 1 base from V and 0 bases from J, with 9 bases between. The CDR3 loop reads CASSEGFLANYGYTF. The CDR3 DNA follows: TGTGCCAGCAGTGAAGGATTCCTAGCTAACTATGGCTACACCTTC.

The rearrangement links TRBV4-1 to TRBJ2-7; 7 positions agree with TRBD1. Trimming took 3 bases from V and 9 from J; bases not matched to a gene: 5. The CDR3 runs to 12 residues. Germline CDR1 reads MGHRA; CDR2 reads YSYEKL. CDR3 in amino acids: CASSQPQGRQYF. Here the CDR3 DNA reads TGCGCCAGCAGCCAGCCACAGGGGAGGCAGTACTTC.

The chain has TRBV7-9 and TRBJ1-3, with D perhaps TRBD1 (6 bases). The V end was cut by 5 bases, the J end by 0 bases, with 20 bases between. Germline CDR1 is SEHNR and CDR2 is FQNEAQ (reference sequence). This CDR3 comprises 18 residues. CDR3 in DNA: TGTGCCAGCAGCCCAGATTCAGGGGTTTGGGACTCTGGAAACACCATATATTTT. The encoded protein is CASSPDSGVWDSGNTIYF.

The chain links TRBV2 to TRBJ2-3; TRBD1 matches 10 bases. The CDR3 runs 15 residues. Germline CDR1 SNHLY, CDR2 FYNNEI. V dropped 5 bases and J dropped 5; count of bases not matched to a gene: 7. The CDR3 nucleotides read TGTGCCAGCAGTCCGGGACAGGGGTCCGTAGATACGCAGTATTTT. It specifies CASSPGQGSVDTQYF. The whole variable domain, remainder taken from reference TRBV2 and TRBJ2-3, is EPEVTQTPSHQVTQMGQEVILRCVPISNHLYFYWYRQILGQKVEFLVSFYNNEISEKSEIFDDQFSVERPDGSNFTLKIRSTKLEDSAMYFCASSPGQGSVDTQYFGPGTRLTVL.

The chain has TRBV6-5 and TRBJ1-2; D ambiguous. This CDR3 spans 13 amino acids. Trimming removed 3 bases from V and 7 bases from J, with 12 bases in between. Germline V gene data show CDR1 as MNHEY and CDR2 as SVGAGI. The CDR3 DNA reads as TGTGCCAGCAGTTATTCCTCTCGGGGTGGCTACACCTTC. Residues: CASSYSSRGGYTF.

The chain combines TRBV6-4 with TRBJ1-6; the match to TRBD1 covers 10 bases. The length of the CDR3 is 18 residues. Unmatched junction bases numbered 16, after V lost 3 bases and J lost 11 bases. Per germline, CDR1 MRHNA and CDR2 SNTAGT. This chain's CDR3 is CASSEFPPSRDRGTPLHF. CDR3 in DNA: TGTGCCAGCAGTGAGTTTCCCCCCTCTCGGGACAGGGGTACACCCCTCCACTTT.